The 20 T cell receptor beta chains below come from one sample, sequenced in a study of metastatic and nonmetastatic thyroid tumors. Patients were all untreated before their thyroid surgery. TCRdb re-called the PCR reads via MiXCR. The sample contains 35,000 to 50,000 clones, around 16% of which appear only once. The sample comprised tumor tissue. The receptors were sampled from a female donor with papillary thyroid cancer or a benign thyroid nodule (not recorded which). Some clones in this sample may be carry-over from other donors' samples.

This clone was counted only a few times. Given a much more abundant clone one base away, this may be a read error. This chain links TRBV25-1 with TRBJ1-2; 11 bases agree with TRBD1. Trimming at V came to 4 bases and at J to 6 bases, leaving 4 bases not matched to a gene. The CDR3 runs 14 residues. Germline V CDR1 and CDR2: MGHDK, SYGVNS. The DNA for the CDR3 is TGTGCCAGCAGTGGGACAGGGGGCAAGGATGGCTACACCTTC. Translating gives CASSGTGGKDGYTF.

This clone came up a few times. A much bigger clone sits one base away, suggesting this may be a read error. This chain links TRBV10-2 with TRBJ2-1; 9 bases match TRBD2. The CDR3 loop spans 16 amino acids. Per the germline V gene, CDR1 is WSHSY and CDR2 is SAAADI. Written as DNA, the CDR3 is TGCGCCAGAAGTGAGTCCTCCGGGACTAGCCTGGGTGAGCAGTTCTTC. Its protein is CARSESSGTSLGEQFF.

This clone was observed at least ten times. The chain carries TRBV3-1 and TRBJ2-1, with TRBD2 identical over 7 bases. After removal of 1 base from V and 9 bases from J, the junction contained 12 bases not matched to a gene. Germline values: CDR1 LGHDT, CDR2 YNNKEL (reference sequence). The CDR3 is 16 residues long. The CDR3 DNA reads as TGTGCCAGCAGCCAAGGGGCTAGCGGACCTGGCGGTGAGCAGTTCTTC. This translates into CASSQGASGPGGEQFF.

This clone was recorded a few times. The rearrangement uses TRBV28 and TRBJ1-4; 9 nucleotides line up with TRBD1. V trimming: 5 bases; J trimming: 4 bases; junction bases outside the gene matches: 5. This CDR3 has 15 amino acids. Germline CDR1 MDHEN, CDR2 SYDVKM. The CDR3: CASSPGTGSNEKLFF. CDR3 bases: TGTGCCAGCAGTCCTGGGACAGGGAGTAATGAAAAACTGTTTTTT.

This clone was observed at least ten times. The chain couples TRBV20-1 to TRBJ2-2; either TRBD1 or TRBD2 may fit D (6 bases each). This CDR3 has 18 residues. V was trimmed by 0 bases and J by 5 bases, leaving 22 bases between them. CDR1 is DFQATT and CDR2 is SNEGSKA in the germline V gene (reference sequence). The DNA for the CDR3 is TGCAGTGCTAGAGACCCCACTGTGGTTGGGGGGCTTACCGGGGAGCTGTTTTTT. This sequence encodes CSARDPTVVGGLTGELFF.

This clone was detected ten times or more. The V and J genes are TRBV5-4 and TRBJ1-2, with 8 bases fitting TRBD1. The CDR3 has 15 residues. Unmatched junction bases numbered 11, after V lost 3 bases and J lost 7 bases. The germline CDR1 and CDR2 sequences are SGHNT and YYREEE (reference sequence). CDR3 coding DNA: TGTGCCAGCAGCTCTGGACAGGGCCGAGATCCTGGCTACACCTTC. Its translation is CASSSGQGRDPGYTF.

This clone was found many times. Other DNA variants within this sample encode the same CDR3. The rearrangement links TRBV6-1 to TRBJ2-3; D possibly corresponds to TRBD2 (6 bases). This CDR3 region has 12 residues. Trimming shortened V by 6 bases and J by 6 bases, and 10 bases separated the two germline ends. CDR1 and CDR2 from the germline V gene are MNHNS and SASEGT. The CDR3 DNA follows: TGTGCCAGCAGGTCCGCGGGGGATACGCAGTATTTT. Encoded protein: CASRSAGDTQYF.

This clone was observed many times. The V and J genes are TRBV7-2 and TRBJ2-6; D is unresolved. The germline V and J ends were trimmed by 1 base and 0 bases, with 10 bases remaining between them. Germline loops: CDR1 SGHTA, CDR2 FQGNSA. The CDR3 covers 17 residues. The CDR3 loop is CASSLVGGPSGANVLTF. The CDR3 nucleotides read TGTGCCAGCAGCTTAGTCGGTGGACCCTCTGGGGCCAACGTCCTGACTTTC.

The sample holds many counts of this clone. The chain employs TRBV6-2 or TRBV6-3 and TRBJ2-1; 14 bases match TRBD2. Germline V gives CDR1 MNHEY, CDR2 SVGEGT. There are 16 residues in the CDR3. Trimming took 7 bases from V and 8 from J; bases not matched to a gene: 10. CDR3 bases: TGTGCCAGCATCGACCCGGGACTAGCGGGAGTCGATGAGCAGTTCTTC. This encodes CASIDPGLAGVDEQFF.

This clone has at least ten counts. This chain connects TRBV9 to TRBJ2-1; 8 nucleotides match TRBD2. Looked up from germline, CDR1 is SGDLS and CDR2 is YYNGEE. V was pared by 0 bases and J by 8 bases, with 10 bases of the junction left unmatched. The CDR3 has 16 amino acids. The CDR3 bases are TGTGCCAGCAGCGTAGCGGGAGCGGGAGCTATGGATGAGCAGTTCTTC. Translating it yields CASSVAGAGAMDEQFF. Supplemented by reference TRBV9 and TRBJ2-1, the full variable domain reads DSGVTQTPKHLITATGQRVTLRCSPRSGDLSVYWYQQSLDQGLQFLIQYYNGEERAKGNILERFSAQQFPDLHSELNLSSLELGDSALYFCASSVAGAGAMDEQFFGPGTRLTVL.

The V call is TRBV20-1, the J call TRBJ2-1, with 9 bases that match TRBD2. The CDR3 is 13 amino acids. Trimming removed 3 bases from V and 7 bases from J; junction bases left unmatched: 4. Germline CDR1 DFQATT, CDR2 SNEGSKA (reference sequence). The CDR3 region has the DNA TGCAGTGCTAGGGCGGGAGGGTCGAATGAGCAGTTCTTC. Translating it yields CSARAGGSNEQFF.

This clone was seen at least ten times. The J gene is TRBJ2-2, the V gene TRBV2, with 9 bases identical to TRBD1. The germline V gene encodes CDR1 SNHLY and CDR2 FYNNEI. Trimming took 8 bases from V and 3 from J; bases not matched to a gene: 7. This CDR3 region has 15 residues. The CDR3 region has the DNA TGTGCCAGCGTCTCCGGGACAGGGTACACCGGGGAGCTGTTTTTT. Amino acids: CASVSGTGYTGELFF. The variable domain in full, with the rest retrieved from reference TRBV2 and TRBJ2-2, is EPEVTQTPSHQVTQMGQEVILRCVPISNHLYFYWYRQILGQKVEFLVSFYNNEISEKSEIFDDQFSVERPDGSNFTLKIRSTKLEDSAMYFCASVSGTGYTGELFFGEGSRLTVL.

Ten or more counts support this clone. This sequence joins TRBV7-2 and TRBJ1-1, with D perhaps TRBD1 (5 bases). CDR1 and CDR2 from the germline V gene are SGHTA and FQGNSA. Trimming pared 3 bases from V and 1 base from J, leaving 12 bases between. CDR3 length equals 15 residues. CDR3 sequence (DNA): TGTGCCAGCAGCTTCTGGGGGAGGGGGAACACTGAAGCTTTCTTT. This codes for CASSFWGRGNTEAFF.

About this clone: Given a much more abundant clone one base away, this may be a read error. The chain has TRBV3-1 and TRBJ1-3; D is undetermined. The germline V gene has CDR1 LGHDT and CDR2 YNNKEL (reference sequence). The CDR3 is 14 amino acids. The CDR3, as DNA: TGTGCCAGCATCCAACGGGGTCAGGGAAACACCATATATTTT. Encoded protein: CASIQRGQGNTIYF.

This clone turned up a few times. A much larger clone lies one base from this, so it may be a read error. In nucleotides, the CDR3 is TGCGCCAGCAGCTTGGGGGCTAGCGGGATGAGGGAGACCCGGTACTTC. Protein: CASSLGASGMRETRYF. V is TRBV5-1 and J is TRBJ2-5; 9 nucleotides align to TRBD2. The CDR3 consists of 16 residues. Germline V CDR1 and CDR2: SGHRS, YFSETQ. The complete variable domain, with remaining parts taken from reference TRBV5-1 and TRBJ2-5, reads KAGVTQTPRYLIKTRGQQVTLSCSPISGHRSVSWYQQTPGQGLQFLFEYFSETQRNKGNFPGRFSGRQFSNSRSEMNVSTLELGDSALYLCASSLGASGMRETRYFGPGTRLLVL.

This clone came up a few times. V is TRBV6-6 and J is TRBJ2-1; 8 bases map to TRBD1. Germline CDR1 reads MNHNY; CDR2 reads SVGAGI (reference sequence). The CDR3 length is 16 residues. V dropped 2 bases and J dropped 6; count of bases not matched to a gene: 9. CDR3 bases: TGTGCCAGCAGTTACAAAGCAGGGGGCATGGTCAATGAGCAGTTCTTC. Translating it yields CASSYKAGGMVNEQFF.

This clone was recorded at least ten times. V usage is TRBV28 and J usage is TRBJ1-1; D uncertain. V lost 6 bases, J lost 3 bases, and 17 bases lay in between. The germline gives CDR1 MDHEN, CDR2 SYDVKM. This CDR3 is built from 15 residues. The CDR3 DNA sequence: TGTGCCAGCAGCCCAACTTACCGGGCCTACACTGAAGCTTTCTTT. This sequence encodes CASSPTYRAYTEAFF.

As to this clone: A read error may account for a junction end that differs from germline. The chain carries TRBV20-1 and TRBJ2-7; 7 positions match TRBD1. This CDR3 comprises 13 residues. Germline V gene sequence: CDR1 DFQATT, CDR2 SNEGSKA (reference sequence). The DNA of the CDR3 is TGCAGTGCTACCTACGGGACAGTCTACGAGCATTACTTC. It codes for CSATYGTVYEHYF.

This clone was seen ten or more times. This CDR3 is CSLGPDTDTQYF. CDR3 sequence (DNA): TGTTCACTTGGGCCCGACACAGATACGCAGTATTTT. The chain combines TRBV6-1 with TRBJ2-3, with unresolved D. The CDR3 loop spans 12 amino acids. CDR1 and CDR2 from the germline V gene are MNHNS and SASEGT.

This clone showed up many times. CDR3 in amino acids: CATSSGNQLPNQPQHF. DNA of the CDR3: TGTGCCACCAGCTCCGGGAACCAACTACCGAATCAGCCCCAGCATTTT. The gene calls are TRBV15 and TRBJ1-5; D not resolved. V was trimmed by 5 bases and J by 4 bases, leaving 18 bases between them. This CDR3 is built from 16 residues. CDR1 is LNHNV and CDR2 is YYDKDF in the germline V gene (reference sequence).